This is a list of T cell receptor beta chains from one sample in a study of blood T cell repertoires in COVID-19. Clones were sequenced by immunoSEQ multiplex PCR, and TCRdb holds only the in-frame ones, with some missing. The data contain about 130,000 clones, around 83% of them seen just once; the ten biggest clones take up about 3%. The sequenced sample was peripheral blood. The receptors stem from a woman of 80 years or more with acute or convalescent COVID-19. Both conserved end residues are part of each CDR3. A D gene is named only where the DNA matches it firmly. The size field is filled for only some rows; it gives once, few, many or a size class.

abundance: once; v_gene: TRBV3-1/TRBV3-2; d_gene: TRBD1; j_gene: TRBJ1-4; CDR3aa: CASSQATDRVDEKLFF; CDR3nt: TGTGCCAGCAGCCAAGCAACGGACAGGGTAGATGAAAAACTGTTTTTT
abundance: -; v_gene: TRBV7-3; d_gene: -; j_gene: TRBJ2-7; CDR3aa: CASSSDSASYEQYF; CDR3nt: TGTGCCAGCAGCTCGGACAGTGCCTCCTACGAGCAGTACTTC
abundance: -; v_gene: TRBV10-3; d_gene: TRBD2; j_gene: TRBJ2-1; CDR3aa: CATGGGPNEQFF; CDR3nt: TGTGCCACAGGCGGGGGGCCCAATGAGCAGTTCTTC
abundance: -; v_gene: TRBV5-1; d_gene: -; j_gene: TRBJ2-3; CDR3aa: CASSLDGRSTDTQYF; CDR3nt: TGCGCCAGCAGCTTGGATGGGAGGAGCACAGATACGCAGTATTTT
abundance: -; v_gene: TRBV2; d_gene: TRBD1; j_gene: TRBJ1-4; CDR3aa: CASTRTGEGEKLFF; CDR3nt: TGTGCCAGCACCAGGACAGGGGAGGGTGAAAAACTGTTTTTT
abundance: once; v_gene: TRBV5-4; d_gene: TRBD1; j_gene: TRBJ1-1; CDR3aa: CASSAGGQNTEAFF; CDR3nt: TGTGCCAGCAGCGCAGGGGGCCAGAACACTGAAGCTTTCTTT
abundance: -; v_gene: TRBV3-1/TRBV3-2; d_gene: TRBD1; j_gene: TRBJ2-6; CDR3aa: CASRRQGATPGANVLTF; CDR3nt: TGTGCCAGCAGGAGACAGGGGGCTACGCCCGGGGCCAACGTCCTGACTTTC
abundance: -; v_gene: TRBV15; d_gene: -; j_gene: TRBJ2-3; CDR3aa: CATSRDLSTDTQYF; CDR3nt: TGTGCCACCAGCAGAGACCTTAGCACAGATACGCAGTATTTT
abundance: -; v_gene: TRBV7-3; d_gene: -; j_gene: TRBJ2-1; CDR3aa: CASSLMGYEQFF; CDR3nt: TGTGCCAGCAGCTTAATGGGCTATGAGCAGTTCTTC
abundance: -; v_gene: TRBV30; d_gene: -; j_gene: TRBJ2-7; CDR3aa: CAWSVGQGGEQYF; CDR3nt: TGTGCCTGGAGTGTGGGCCAGGGAGGCGAGCAGTACTTC
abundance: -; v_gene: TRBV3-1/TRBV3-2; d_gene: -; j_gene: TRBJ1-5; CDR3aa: CASSQEGAQPQHF; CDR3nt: TGTGCCAGCAGCCAAGAAGGAGCCCAGCCCCAGCATTTT
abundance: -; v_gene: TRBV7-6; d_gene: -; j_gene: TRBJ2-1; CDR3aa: CASSPVDEAEQFF; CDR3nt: TGTGCCAGCAGTCCCGTGGATGAGGCTGAGCAGTTCTTC
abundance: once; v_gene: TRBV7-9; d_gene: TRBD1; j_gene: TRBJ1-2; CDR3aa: CASRGGTGEREDGYTF; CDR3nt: TGTGCCAGCAGGGGCGGGACAGGGGAAAGAGAGGATGGCTACACCTTC
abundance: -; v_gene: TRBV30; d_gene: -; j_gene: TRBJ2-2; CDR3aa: CAWSVGRANTGELFF; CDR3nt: TGTGCCTGGAGTGTGGGCAGGGCGAACACCGGGGAGCTGTTTTTT
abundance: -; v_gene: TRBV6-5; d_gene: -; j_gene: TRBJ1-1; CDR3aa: CASSYSPTGNTEAFF; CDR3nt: TGTGCCAGCAGTTACTCGCCCACGGGGAACACTGAAGCTTTCTTT
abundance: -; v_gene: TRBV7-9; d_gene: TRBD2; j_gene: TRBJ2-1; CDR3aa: CASSRLTSGGYNEQFF; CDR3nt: TGTGCCAGCAGCCGCCTGACTAGCGGGGGATACAATGAGCAGTTCTTC
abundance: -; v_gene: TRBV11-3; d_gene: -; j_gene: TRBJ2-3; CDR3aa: CASSLAEADTQYF; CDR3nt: TGTGCCAGCAGCTTAGCGGAGGCAGATACGCAGTATTTT
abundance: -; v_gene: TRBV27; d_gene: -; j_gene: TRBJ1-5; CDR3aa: CASSFSGKTQPQHF; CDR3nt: TGTGCCAGCAGTTTTTCCGGGAAGACTCAGCCCCAGCATTTT
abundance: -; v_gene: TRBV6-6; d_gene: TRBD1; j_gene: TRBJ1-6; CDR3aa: CASSPSTGTQGNSPLHF; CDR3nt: TGTGCCAGCAGTCCTTCAACGGGGACACAGGGGAATTCACCCCTCCACTTT
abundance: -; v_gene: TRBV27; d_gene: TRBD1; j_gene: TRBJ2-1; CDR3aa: CASSSPHRGNEQFF; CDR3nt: TGTGCCAGCAGTTCCCCACACAGGGGGAATGAGCAGTTCTTC
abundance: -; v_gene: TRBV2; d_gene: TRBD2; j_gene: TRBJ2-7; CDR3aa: CASSQGTSGVDEQYF; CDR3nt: TGTGCCAGCAGTCAAGGGACTAGCGGGGTAGACGAGCAGTACTTC
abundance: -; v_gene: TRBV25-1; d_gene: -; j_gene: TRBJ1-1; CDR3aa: CASSEPRQLVF; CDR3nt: TGTGCCAGCAGTGAACCCCGACAGCTTGTCTTT
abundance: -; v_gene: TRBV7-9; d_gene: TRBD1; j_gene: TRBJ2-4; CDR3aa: CASSLWTGNNIQYF; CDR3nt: TGTGCCAGCAGCCTTTGGACAGGGAACAACATTCAGTACTTC
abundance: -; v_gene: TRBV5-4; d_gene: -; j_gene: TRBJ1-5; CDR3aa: CASKEFGGNQPQHF; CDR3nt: TGTGCCAGCAAGGAGTTTGGAGGCAATCAGCCCCAGCATTTT
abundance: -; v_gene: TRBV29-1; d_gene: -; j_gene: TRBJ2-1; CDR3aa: CSVEDGRGASYNEQFF; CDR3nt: TGCAGCGTTGAAGATGGCCGGGGGGCCTCCTACAATGAGCAGTTCTTC
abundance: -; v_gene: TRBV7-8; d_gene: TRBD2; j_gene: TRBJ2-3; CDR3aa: CASSPGLEAQYF; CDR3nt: TGTGCCAGCAGCCCCGGACTAGAGGCGCAGTATTTT
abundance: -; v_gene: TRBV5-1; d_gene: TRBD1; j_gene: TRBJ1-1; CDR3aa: CASSFGTGNTEAFF; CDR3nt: TGCGCCAGCAGCTTTGGGACAGGGAACACTGAAGCTTTCTTT
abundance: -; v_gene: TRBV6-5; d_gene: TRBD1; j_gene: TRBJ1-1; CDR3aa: CASRGTGVIEAFF; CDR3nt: TGTGCCAGCAGGGGGACAGGGGTGATTGAAGCTTTCTTT
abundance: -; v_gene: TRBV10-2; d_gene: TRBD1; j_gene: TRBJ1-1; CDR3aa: CASSESNRGLRGAEAFF; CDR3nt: TGTGCCAGCAGTGAGTCGAACAGGGGGCTCCGTGGGGCTGAAGCTTTCTTT
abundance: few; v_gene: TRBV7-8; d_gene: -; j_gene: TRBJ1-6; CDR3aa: CASSPRDSVSNSPLHF; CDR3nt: TGTGCCAGCAGCCCCCGGGACTCCGTTTCCAATTCACCCCTCCACTTT
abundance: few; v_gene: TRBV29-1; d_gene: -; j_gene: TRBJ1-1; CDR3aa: CSVRGQDLEAFF; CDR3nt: TGCAGCGTGCGCGGGCAAGACCTTGAAGCTTTCTTT
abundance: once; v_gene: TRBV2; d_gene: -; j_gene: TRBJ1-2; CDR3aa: CASSENGGGGYTF; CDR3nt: TGTGCCAGCAGTGAGAATGGGGGCGGTGGCTACACCTTC